The 18 T cell receptor beta chains given below trace back to one sample, sequenced in a study of spatial heterogeneity in lung cancer. Time point noted: sample taken at primary tumor resection. The sequenced material consisted of unsorted whole RNA from tumor, nontumor lung or frozen PBMC. TCRdb analysed the 5' RACE reads with MiXCR anew, one entry per CDR3 protein. The data hold approximately 21,000 distinct CDR3 sequences, with about 3.3% observed a single time. The sequenced sample was PBMCs, obtained at surgery. The source of these receptors is a female donor with early-stage non-small cell lung cancer.

By share, this clonotype ranks as medium-sized. This rearrangement joins TRBV28 to TRBJ1-5; 9 positions agree with TRBD1. CDR3 length: 16 amino acids. Germline CDR1 and CDR2: MDHEN and SYDVKM. Germline trimming cut 6 bases from V and 2 bases from J; bases unmatched to any gene: 8. The CDR3: CASRLRGQGRNQPQHF. In DNA form, the CDR3 reads TGTGCCAGCAGACTTCGCGGACAGGGGCGCAATCAGCCCCAGCATTTT.

The sample holds many counts of this clonotype. V and J are TRBV28 and TRBJ2-5, with 8 bases aligning to TRBD2. V was pared by 0 bases and J by 13 bases, with 22 bases of the junction left unmatched. There are 18 residues in the CDR3. Germline values: CDR1 MDHEN, CDR2 SYDVKM. The CDR3 coding sequence is TGTGCCAGCAGTTTATGTTTTCGGCCGCTCCCGGGAGGGCGGGTTCCGTACTTC. Its translation: CASSLCFRPLPGGRVPYF.

The sample holds many counts of this clonotype. The chain is built from TRBV11-1 and TRBJ2-7; no definite D call. V was trimmed by 5 bases and J by 0 bases, leaving 8 bases between them. This CDR3 spans 13 amino acids. The germline V gene has CDR1 SGHAT and CDR2 FQDESV (reference sequence). CDR3 sequence: CASSPTPSYEQYF. CDR3 sequence (DNA): TGTGCCAGCAGCCCTACCCCCTCCTACGAGCAGTACTTC. Full variable domain (missing parts from reference TRBV11-1 and TRBJ2-7): EAEVAQSPRYKITEKSQAVAFWCDPISGHATLYWYRQILGQGPELLVQFQDESVVDDSQLPKDRFSAERLKGVDSTLKIQPAELGDSAMYLCASSPTPSYEQYFGPGTRLTVT.

This clonotype ranks as medium-sized (0.01 to 0.1%). V gene TRBV12-3 or TRBV12-4 combines with J gene TRBJ1-5; 7 bases map to TRBD1. This CDR3 is built from 14 residues. V was clipped by 6 bases and J by 9 bases; unmatched bases: 11. CDR3 DNA sequence: TGTGCCAGCAGACGAACAGGGGCGACCGGGCCCCAGCATTTT. Translated: CASRRTGATGPQHF.

This clonotype has at least ten counts. The chain couples TRBV19 to TRBJ2-2; D gene uncertain. CDR3 length equals 15 residues. Trimming shortened V by 5 bases and J by 8 bases, and 18 bases separated the two germline ends. From germline, CDR1 is LNHDA and CDR2 SQIVND (reference sequence). CDR3 nucleotides: TGTGCCAGTAGTTATATAACTCGGACGTCGGGGGAGCTGTTTTTT. Its translation is CASSYITRTSGELFF.

At least ten counts were recorded for this clonotype. This chain joins TRBV15 and TRBJ1-2, with 7 positions matching TRBD1. This CDR3 has 15 residues. Looked up from germline, CDR1 is LNHNV and CDR2 is YYDKDF (reference sequence). Unmatched junction bases numbered 4, after V lost 0 bases and J lost 3 bases. For the CDR3, the DNA is TGTGCCACCAGCAGAGAAGGGGGCTGGGACTATGGCTACACCTTC. It encodes CATSREGGWDYGYTF.

In its sample, this clonotype was seen many times. The rearrangement uses TRBV7-2 and TRBJ1-1, with a possible D match to TRBD1 (5 bases). V lost 3 bases to trimming and J lost 3 bases, with 11 bases between them. The CDR3 loop spans 14 amino acids. Germline V gene data show CDR1 as SGHTA and CDR2 as FQGNSA. The CDR3 bases are TGTGCCAGCAGCTTCCGGGACCCCCACACTGAAGCTTTCTTT. Its translation is CASSFRDPHTEAFF. Looking up the rest from reference TRBV7-2 and TRBJ1-1 gives the full variable domain: GAGVSQSPSNKVTEKGKDVELRCDPISGHTALYWYRQSLGQGLEFLIYFQGNSAPDKSGLPSDRFSAERTGGSVSTLTIQRTQQEDSAVYLCASSFRDPHTEAFFGQGTRLTVV.

This clonotype was seen many times. The chain joins TRBV24-1 to TRBJ2-7; D gene ambiguous. Trimming left V 8 bases short and J 2 bases short, with 9 bases between. Germline V gene sequence: CDR1 KGHDR, CDR2 SFDVKD. The CDR3 has 12 residues. CDR3 loop: CATILGAYEQYF. Here the CDR3 DNA reads TGTGCCACCATCCTCGGAGCCTACGAGCAGTACTTC.

This clonotype was counted ten times or more. This chain uses TRBV9 with TRBJ2-1, with 9 bases matching TRBD2. In germline, CDR1 is SGDLS, CDR2 YYNGEE. This CDR3 comprises 17 residues. Trimming removed 3 bases from V and 6 bases from J; junction bases left unmatched: 13. This chain's CDR3 is CASSAPQIAGVRNEQFF. CDR3 nucleotide sequence: TGTGCCAGCAGCGCTCCCCAGATAGCGGGAGTACGCAATGAGCAGTTCTTC.

There are many counts of this clonotype. The V and J genes are TRBV12-3 or TRBV12-4 and TRBJ1-5, with TRBD1 matching 11 bases. The CDR3 is made up of 14 amino acids. V lost 5 bases and J lost 5; bases outside the gene matches: 2. As DNA, the CDR3 is TGTGCCAGCAGTGGGACAGGGGGGGATCAGCCCCAGCATTTT. It codes for CASSGTGGDQPQHF.

This clonotype showed up just once. A single base separates this from a much larger clone, so it may be a read error. The chain recombines TRBV6-2 or TRBV6-3 with TRBJ1-1; a weak D match, TRBD1 (6 bases). The CDR3 spans 15 residues. Germline loops: CDR1 MNHEY, CDR2 SVGEGT. CDR3 DNA: TGTACCAGCAGTTACTCAGTGGCAGGGGATATTTCGGCTTTCTTT. Translating it yields CTSSYSVAGDISAFF.

Many counts were recorded for this clonotype. The chain is built from TRBV24-1 and TRBJ2-5, with a tentative D call TRBD1 (6 bases). The V gene lost 3 bases and the J gene lost 4 bases, with 14 bases spanning the gap. The CDR3 extends over 15 amino acids. The germline gives CDR1 KGHDR, CDR2 SFDVKD. The CDR3 DNA follows: TGTGCCACCAGTGATCGGGCAGGGGACCCAGAGACCCAGTACTTC. This encodes CATSDRAGDPETQYF.

Many counts were recorded for this clonotype. The chain couples TRBV6-5 to TRBJ1-1, with a tentative D call TRBD1 (5 bases). CDR3 size: 11 residues. The V end lost 2 bases, the J end lost 9 bases, and 7 bases lay between the germline ends. The germline gives CDR1 MNHEY, CDR2 SVGAGI. The CDR3 here is CASSYRGQAFF. DNA for the CDR3: TGTGCCAGCAGTTACAGGGGACAAGCTTTCTTT.

This clonotype occurred many times. V usage is TRBV24-1 and J usage is TRBJ2-3; 8 bases agree with TRBD2. This CDR3 has 13 amino acids. With V trimmed by 10 bases and J by 2 bases, 4 bases remained unmatched. Germline values: CDR1 KGHDR, CDR2 SFDVKD. The CDR3 nucleotides are TGTGCCACATCTAGCGGGCCCACAGATACGCAGTATTTT. Protein product: CATSSGPTDTQYF.

This clonotype is medium-sized in the sample. V and J are TRBV28 and TRBJ2-4; D might be TRBD1 or TRBD2, each matching 5 bases. Trimming took off 8 bases at V and 2 bases at J, with 16 bases between the two ends. Germline V gives CDR1 MDHEN, CDR2 SYDVKM. The CDR3 totals 15 residues. This CDR3 is CASETARGSKNIQYF. The CDR3 nucleotides are TGTGCCAGCGAGACAGCTCGCGGGTCCAAAAACATTCAGTACTTC.

This clonotype was detected ten times or more. The chain uses TRBV7-9 and TRBJ2-2; TRBD2 aligns across 12 bases. Germline CDR1 reads SEHNR; CDR2 reads FQNEAQ (reference sequence). This CDR3 contains 16 residues. J gave up 5 bases and V 6 bases, and 7 bases lay outside the gene matches. The CDR3, as DNA: TGTGCCAGCAGTCCAAGACTAGCGGGAGTGACCGGGGAGCTGTTTTTT. Translating gives CASSPRLAGVTGELFF.

Many counts were recorded for this clonotype. V gene TRBV7-2 combines with J gene TRBJ1-2; D ambiguous. The V end was cut by 5 bases, the J end by 7 bases, with 23 bases between. The germline V gene encodes CDR1 SGHTA and CDR2 FQGNSA. The CDR3 consists of 16 residues. This CDR3 reads CASSPSGVRVNLGYTF. CDR3 coding DNA: TGTGCCAGCAGCCCTAGCGGGGTCCGGGTTAATCTTGGCTACACCTTC.

This clonotype was seen repeatedly, ten times or more. The chain links TRBV7-3 to TRBJ2-2, with 8 nucleotides matching TRBD1. Trimming took 11 bases from V and 7 from J; bases not matched to a gene: 9. The CDR3 has 13 amino acids. Germline V gene lookup returns CDR1 SGHTA and CDR2 FQGTGA. The CDR3 loop is CAVGQGADGELFF. CDR3 in DNA: TGTGCCGTCGGTCAGGGGGCTGACGGGGAGCTGTTTTTT.